The clone carrying this TCR beta chain was counted between two and nine times. Its antigen is currently unknown. This record comes from a study of cytomegalovirus exposure and HLA in healthy donors. The CDR3 totals 18 residues. Germline CDR1 and CDR2: MNHEY and SMNVEV (reference sequence). J lost 2 bases, V lost 10 bases, and 20 bases had no gene match. Researchers ran the PCR with 60 Vbeta and 13 Jbeta primers. Measured with immunoSEQ multiplex PCR; TCRdb has only the in-frame clones, and not every one. This table holds about 130,000 clones, around two thirds found once. Overall study findings and caveats: Whilst most TCR sequences proved rare, a subset of public TCRs occurred across many donors.

This receptor was obtained from a woman aged 40 to 50 in good health and CMV-seronegative. This chain connects TRBV27 to TRBJ2-7; TRBD2 matches at 10 bases. Sequencing was carried out using PBMCs. DNA of the CDR3: TGTGCCACCATGCCAGGAGCTAGCGGGGGCCCCAGGGCCTACGAGCAGTACTTC. It codes for CATMPGASGGPRAYEQYF.